What follows are 29 T cell receptor beta chains derived from one specimen sequenced in a study of blood T cell repertoires in COVID-19. The table came from immunoSEQ multiplex PCR; TCRdb's copy has only in-frame clones and leaves some out. The sample records 150,000 or so clones, around 78% being singletons. The specimen sequenced was PBMCs or T cells enriched from blood (not recorded which). These receptors all stem from a woman between 50 and 59 years old who had recovered from COVID-19.

The sample holds a few counts of this clone. The chain recombines TRBV10-3 with TRBJ2-7; 10 positions match TRBD2. With V trimmed by 4 bases and J by 6 bases, 15 bases remained unmatched. The CDR3 has 17 amino acids. Germline values: CDR1 ENHRY, CDR2 SYGVKD. CDR3 DNA: TGTGCCATCAGTGGGAAGCAAGGACTAGCGGACTCCGGCGAGCAGTACGTC. Its translation is CAISGKQGLADSGEQYV.

The J gene is TRBJ1-5, the V gene TRBV16; D perhaps matches TRBD1 (6 bases). Germline-derived CDR1 and CDR2 are KGHSY and FQNENV. The CDR3 contains 13 residues. Trimming left V 4 bases short and J 5 bases short, with 9 bases between. The CDR3 nucleotides read TGTGCCAGCAGCCCCCGGACAGATCAGCCCCAGCATTTT. As protein: CASSPRTDQPQHF.

This rearrangement joins TRBV28 to TRBJ1-5; D is unclear. The length of the CDR3 is 12 residues. CDR1 MDHEN and CDR2 SYDVKM come from the germline V gene. The V end was cut by 2 bases, the J end by 8 bases, with 7 bases between. CDR3 residues: CASSLLGEPQHF. CDR3 DNA sequence: TGTGCCAGCAGTTTACTCGGGGAGCCCCAGCATTTT.

This rearrangement joins TRBV19 to TRBJ1-5; 7 nucleotides match TRBD1. Trimming removed 5 bases from V and 5 bases from J; junction bases left unmatched: 9. The germline V gene encodes CDR1 LNHDA and CDR2 SQIVND (reference sequence). The CDR3 is 15 amino acids. For the CDR3, the DNA is TGTGCCAGTAGTGTGACAGGGACCGTCTATCAGCCCCAGCATTTT. Translating gives CASSVTGTVYQPQHF.

In this sample, this clone turned up a few times. A junction end diverges from the germline sequence, so it may reflect a read error. The rearrangement uses TRBV9 and TRBJ2-2, with D unresolved. This CDR3 is built from 16 residues. Germline V gives CDR1 SGDLS, CDR2 YYNGEE. This chain's CDR3 is CASSVGGTANAGELFF. The CDR3 nucleotides are TGTGCCAGCAGCGTAGGAGGAACTGCGAACGCCGGGGAGCTGTTTTTT.

J is TRBJ2-6 and V is TRBV4-1; 7 bases match TRBD1. CDR3 size: 17 residues. V lost 3 bases, J lost 0 bases, and 5 bases stayed unmatched. Germline-derived CDR1 and CDR2 are MGHRA and YSYEKL. The CDR3: CASSQGQSHSGANVLTF. In nucleotides, the CDR3 is TGCGCCAGCAGCCAGGGACAGAGTCACTCTGGGGCCAACGTCCTGACTTTC.

This clone appeared a single time. The chain recombines TRBV7-3 with TRBJ1-2; a weak D match, TRBD1 (6 bases). The germline CDR1 and CDR2 sequences are SGHTA and FQGTGA. The CDR3 extends over 14 amino acids. Deletions cut 1 base from V and 6 bases from J, with 12 bases between. CDR3 coding DNA: TGTGCCAGCAGCTTAATGGGGGCGAAACATGGCTACACCTTC. It encodes CASSLMGAKHGYTF.

The chain combines TRBV7-9 with TRBJ2-5, with D maybe TRBD1 (6 bases). V gave up 5 bases and J gave up 5 bases, with 12 bases separating them. The CDR3 loop spans 13 amino acids. The germline V gene encodes CDR1 SEHNR and CDR2 FQNEAQ (reference sequence). The CDR3 loop reads CASSETGMETQYF. CDR3 sequence (DNA): TGTGCCAGCAGCGAAACAGGGATGGAGACCCAGTACTTC.

The V call is TRBV28, the J call TRBJ2-7; D is possibly TRBD1 (6 bases). Germline values: CDR1 MDHEN, CDR2 SYDVKM. The CDR3 extends over 12 amino acids. The V and J ends lost 8 bases and 2 bases respectively, with 10 bases between them. CDR3 bases: TGTGCCAGCGGGGACACCACCTACGAGCAGTACGTC. Protein sequence: CASGDTTYEQYV.

This clone has just one count. This sequence joins TRBV7-9 and TRBJ1-1; maybe TRBD1 (6 bases). This CDR3 has 15 residues. Trimming left V 0 bases short and J 5 bases short, with 13 bases between. Per germline, CDR1 SEHNR and CDR2 FQNEAQ (reference sequence). In nucleotides, the CDR3 is TGTGCCAGCAGCTTAGCCACAGGGATCTGGACTGAAGCTTTCTTT. Translation gives CASSLATGIWTEAFF.

This chain links TRBV28 with TRBJ1-1; D remains unclear. There are 13 residues in the CDR3. CDR1 is MDHEN and CDR2 is SYDVKM in the germline V gene. Trimming removed 6 bases from V and 6 bases from J, with 14 bases in between. CDR3 sequence (DNA): TGTGCCAGCAGCCCCGGGAGGGAGGCTGAAGCTTTCTTT. Translation: CASSPGREAEAFF.

This chain uses TRBV14 with TRBJ1-6; 7 bases line up with TRBD1. The trim removed 0 bases at V and 15 bases at J, leaving 2 bases unmatched. Germline V gene lookup returns CDR1 SGHDN and CDR2 FVKESK. There are 12 residues in the CDR3. The CDR3 is CASSQDYRGLHF. CDR3 bases: TGTGCCAGCAGCCAAGACTACAGGGGCCTCCACTTT. Filled out from reference TRBV14 and TRBJ1-6, the complete variable domain reads EAGVTQFPSHSVIEKGQTVTLRCDPISGHDNLYWYRRVMGKEIKFLLHFVKESKQDESGMPNNRFLAERTGGTYSTLKVQPAELEDSGVYFCASSQDYRGLHFGNGTRLTVT.

This clone has only one observation. This rearrangement joins TRBV30 to TRBJ2-4, with D perhaps TRBD2 (6 bases). The CDR3 is made up of 19 amino acids. Trimming took 2 bases from V and 0 from J, leaving 23 bases between them. CDR1 is GTSNPN, CDR2 SVGIG, per germline (reference sequence). This CDR3 reads CAWSPLGGPDVIAKNIQYF. The CDR3 coding sequence is TGTGCCTGGAGTCCCCTTGGAGGGCCAGACGTGATAGCCAAAAACATTCAGTACTTC.

V usage is TRBV5-1 and J usage is TRBJ1-1, with TRBD1 as a possible D gene (5 bases). The CDR3 extends over 13 amino acids. Germline CDR1 is SGHRS and CDR2 is YFSETQ. V was shortened by 0 bases and J by 7 bases, with 10 bases between the two germline ends. Written as DNA, the CDR3 is TGCGCCAGCAGCTTGGTCCGGGGGGATGAAGCTTTCTTT. It yields the protein CASSLVRGDEAFF. The full variable domain, its missing parts supplied by reference TRBV5-1 and TRBJ1-1, is KAGVTQTPRYLIKTRGQQVTLSCSPISGHRSVSWYQQTPGQGLQFLFEYFSETQRNKGNFPGRFSGRQFSNSRSEMNVSTLELGDSALYLCASSLVRGDEAFFGQGTRLTVV.

CDR3 region: CASSRLGETQYF. In DNA, the CDR3 is TGTGCCAGCAGTCGTCTAGGAGAGACCCAGTACTTC. The chain uses TRBV6-5 and TRBJ2-5; D is ambiguous. The CDR3 is 12 amino acids. Germline V gene lookup returns CDR1 MNHEY and CDR2 SVGAGI. The V end was cut by 5 bases, the J end by 4 bases, with 8 bases between.

The chain has TRBV11-3 and TRBJ1-1; D perhaps matches TRBD1 (5 bases). Trimming removed 10 bases from V and 11 bases from J, with 14 bases in between. This CDR3 has 10 amino acids. Germline V gene sequence: CDR1 SGHNT, CDR2 YENEEA. CDR3 sequence reads: CANRTRDAFF. The CDR3 DNA is TGTGCCAACCGAACGCGGGACGCTTTCTTT.

The chain employs TRBV5-1 and TRBJ2-3, with D perhaps TRBD2 (7 bases). Germline V gene sequence: CDR1 SGHRS, CDR2 YFSETQ. V was clipped by 0 bases and J by 4 bases, with 18 bases between them. The CDR3 sequence is 17 residues long. The CDR3 reads CASSLGGGGHTPDTQYF. The CDR3 DNA sequence: TGCGCCAGCAGCTTGGGCGGCGGGGGACACACCCCAGATACGCAGTATTTT.

This sequence joins TRBV28 and TRBJ1-2, with D uncertain. The CDR3 runs 10 residues. CDR1 is MDHEN, CDR2 SYDVKM, per germline. V was pared by 10 bases and J by 5 bases, with 8 bases between. The CDR3 spells CAIHSYGYTF. In nucleotides, the CDR3 is TGTGCCATCCACAGTTATGGCTACACCTTC.

This rearrangement joins TRBV11-3 to TRBJ1-1; 8 bases align to TRBD1. The trim removed 5 bases at V and 4 bases at J, leaving 0 bases unmatched. Germline V lookup: CDR1 SGHNT, CDR2 YENEEA. This CDR3 has 12 amino acids. CDR3 protein: CASSGQGTEAFF. The CDR3 DNA follows: TGTGCCAGCAGCGGACAGGGCACTGAAGCTTTCTTT.

The chain uses TRBV3-1 (or the pseudogene TRBV3-2) and TRBJ1-1; tentative D call: TRBD1 (5 bases). The germline V gene encodes CDR1 LGHDT and CDR2 YNNKEL (reference sequence). Trimming left V 1 base short and J 7 bases short, with 16 bases between. The CDR3 runs to 15 residues. CDR3 in amino acids: CASSQVGRRYGEAFF. The CDR3 DNA sequence: TGTGCCAGCAGCCAAGTGGGGCGTCGGTATGGTGAAGCTTTCTTT.

The gene calls are TRBV30 and TRBJ1-2, with unresolved D. V lost 0 bases, J lost 8 bases, and 7 bases lay in between. Germline assignment: CDR1 GTSNPN and CDR2 SVGIG (reference sequence). CDR3 size: 11 residues. In DNA, the CDR3 is TGTGCCTGGAGTGTGCGGGTAGGCTACACCTTC. Its translation: CAWSVRVGYTF.

In DNA, the CDR3 is TGTGCCAGCAGCCCAGTGACTAGCGGGAGGTCCCTACAAGATCGCGAGCAGTACGTC. Its protein is CASSPVTSGRSLQDREQYV. J is TRBJ2-7 and V is TRBV14; the match to TRBD2 covers 13 bases. CDR1 and CDR2 (germline): SGHDN, FVKESK. The junction had 18 bases not matched to a gene; V was cut back by 4 bases and J by 6 bases. CDR3 length: 19 residues.

Only one count was recorded for this clone. The chain is built from TRBV11-2 and TRBJ2-3, with 10 positions matching TRBD2. The CDR3 is made up of 18 amino acids. CDR1 is SGHAT and CDR2 is FQNNGV in the germline V gene. Germline trimming cut 5 bases from V and 1 base from J; bases unmatched to any gene: 12. The CDR3 sequence: CASSPRVKAGGGTDTQYF. The DNA for the CDR3 is TGTGCCAGCAGCCCCCGGGTAAAAGCGGGGGGGGGCACAGATACGCAGTATTTT. Using reference TRBV11-2 and TRBJ2-3 for the parts outside the CDR3, the full variable domain is EAGVAQSPRYKIIEKRQSVAFWCNPISGHATLYWYQQILGQGPKLLIQFQNNGVVDDSQLPKDRFSAERLKGVDSTLKIQPAKLEDSAVYLCASSPRVKAGGGTDTQYFGPGTRLTVL.

This clone has only a few counts. The rearrangement links TRBV6-5 to TRBJ2-7; 10 bases agree with TRBD1. This CDR3 has 14 amino acids. J lost 6 bases, V lost 8 bases, and 10 bases had no gene match. The germline gives CDR1 MNHEY, CDR2 SVGAGI. For the CDR3, the DNA is TGTGCCAGCTGTCCGGGACAGGGGTTTAGCGAGCAGTACGTC. Translating gives CASCPGQGFSEQYV.

The chain carries TRBV24-1 and TRBJ1-5; D is unresolved. CDR3 size: 12 residues. Per germline, CDR1 KGHDR and CDR2 SFDVKD. Trimming took off 5 bases at V and 11 bases at J, with 12 bases between the two ends. The CDR3 DNA sequence: TGTGCCACCAGTGGTGACACCAGAGCCCAGCATTTT. Translating it yields CATSGDTRAQHF.

The gene calls are TRBV30 and TRBJ1-1; D not certain. V lost 3 bases and J lost 5, with 19 bases in between. The CDR3 totals 15 residues. CDR1 GTSNPN and CDR2 SVGIG come from the germline V gene (reference sequence). The CDR3 nucleotides read TGTGCCTGGAGGTCGGACGTAGCCACGGGGACTGAAGCTTTCTTT. It translates to CAWRSDVATGTEAFF.

This chain links TRBV28 with TRBJ2-1; TRBD2 matches at 8 bases. Germline loops: CDR1 MDHEN, CDR2 SYDVKM. The CDR3 consists of 14 residues. The J segment lost 4 bases and the V segment lost 7 bases, leaving 6 bases of the junction unmatched. The CDR3 spells CASTLGGEYNEQFF. In DNA form, the CDR3 reads TGTGCCAGCACCCTCGGGGGGGAATACAATGAGCAGTTCTTC. Supplemented by reference TRBV28 and TRBJ2-1, the full variable domain reads DVKVTQSSRYLVKRTGEKVFLECVQDMDHENMFWYRQDPGLGLRLIYFSYDVKMKEKGDIPEGYSVSREKKERFSLILESASTNQTSMYLCASTLGGEYNEQFFGPGTRLTVL.

This clone was found once. The V gene is TRBV9, the J gene TRBJ1-6; D is perhaps TRBD1 (6 bases). Germline V CDR1 and CDR2: SGDLS, YYNGEE. The CDR3 is 14 amino acids. Trimming cost V 0 bases and J 6 bases, with 7 bases left between them. The CDR3 DNA sequence: TGTGCCAGCAGCGTAGTGGACAGTAATTCACCCCTCCACTTT. This translates into CASSVVDSNSPLHF.

V gene TRBV27 combines with J gene TRBJ1-5; a weak D match, TRBD1 (5 bases). The CDR3 has 17 amino acids. Trimming stripped 5 bases from V and 2 bases from J, with 19 bases between. Germline CDR1 reads MNHEY; CDR2 reads SMNVEV (reference sequence). CDR3 in amino acids: CASSVPESGVRNQPQHF. For the CDR3, the DNA is TGTGCCAGCAGTGTCCCTGAGTCGGGGGTCCGCAATCAGCCCCAGCATTTT.